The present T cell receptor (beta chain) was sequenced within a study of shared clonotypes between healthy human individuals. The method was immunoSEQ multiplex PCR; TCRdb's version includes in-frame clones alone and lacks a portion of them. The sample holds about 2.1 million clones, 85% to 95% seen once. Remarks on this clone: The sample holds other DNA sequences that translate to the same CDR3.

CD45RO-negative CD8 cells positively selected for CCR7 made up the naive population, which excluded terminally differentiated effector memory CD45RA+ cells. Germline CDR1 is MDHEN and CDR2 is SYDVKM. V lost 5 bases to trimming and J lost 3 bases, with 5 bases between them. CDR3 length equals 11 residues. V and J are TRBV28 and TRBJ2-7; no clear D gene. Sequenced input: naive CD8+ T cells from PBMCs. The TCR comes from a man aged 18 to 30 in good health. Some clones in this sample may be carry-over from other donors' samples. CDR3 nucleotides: TGTGCCAGCAGTCCAAACTACGAGCAGTACTTC. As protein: CASSPNYEQYF.